This T cell receptor (beta chain) originates from a study of T cells after yellow fever vaccination. The CDR3 is made up of 13 amino acids. Trimming removed 3 bases at V and 4 bases at J, with 9 bases between. Each CDR3 protein is one row after TCRdb ran MiXCR on the 5' RACE reads. The sample lists 500,000 to 650,000 distinct CDR3 sequences; about 12% were seen once. This clonotype originated in a man aged 25-45 years who received the YFV17D yellow fever vaccine. The starting material was PBMCs, obtained on the day of the yellow fever booster vaccination. The gene calls are TRBV12-3 or TRBV12-4 and TRBJ1-2; tentatively, D is TRBD1 (5 bases). The CDR3: CASSFGAIYGYTF. CDR3 sequence (DNA): TGTGCCAGCAGTTTCGGGGCTATCTATGGCTACACCTTC.